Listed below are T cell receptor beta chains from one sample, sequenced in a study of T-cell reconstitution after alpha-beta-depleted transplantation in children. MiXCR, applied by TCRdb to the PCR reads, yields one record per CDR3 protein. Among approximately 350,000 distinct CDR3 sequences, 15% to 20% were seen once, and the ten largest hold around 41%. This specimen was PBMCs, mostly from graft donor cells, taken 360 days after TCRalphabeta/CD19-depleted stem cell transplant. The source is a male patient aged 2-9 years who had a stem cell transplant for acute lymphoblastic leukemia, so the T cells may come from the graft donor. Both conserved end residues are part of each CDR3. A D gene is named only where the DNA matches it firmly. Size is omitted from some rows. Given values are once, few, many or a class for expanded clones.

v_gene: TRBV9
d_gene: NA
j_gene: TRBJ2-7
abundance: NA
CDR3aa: CASSARGEQYF
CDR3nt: TGTGCCAGCAGCGCCAGGGGCGAGCAGTACTTC

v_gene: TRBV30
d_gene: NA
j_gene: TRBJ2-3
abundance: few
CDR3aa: CAWMKGLRTDTQYF
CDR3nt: TGTGCCTGGATGAAGGGACTGCGCACAGATACGCAGTATTTT

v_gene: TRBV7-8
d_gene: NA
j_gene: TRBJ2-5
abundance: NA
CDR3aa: CASSLGAKETQYF
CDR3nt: TGTGCCAGCAGCTTAGGGGCCAAAGAGACCCAGTACTTC

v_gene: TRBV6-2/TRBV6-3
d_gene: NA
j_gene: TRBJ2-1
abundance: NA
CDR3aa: CASSYGSYGTQQFF
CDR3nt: TGTGCCAGCAGTTACGGATCCTATGGGACTCAGCAGTTCTTC

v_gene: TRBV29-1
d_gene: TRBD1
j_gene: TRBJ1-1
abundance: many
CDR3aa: CSVTQGVETTEAFF
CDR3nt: TGCAGCGTAACACAGGGGGTTGAGACCACTGAAGCTTTCTTT

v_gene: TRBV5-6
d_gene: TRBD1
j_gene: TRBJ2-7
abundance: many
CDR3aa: CASSPRDRGSYEQYF
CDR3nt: TGTGCCAGCAGCCCCAGGGACAGGGGAAGCTACGAGCAGTACTTC

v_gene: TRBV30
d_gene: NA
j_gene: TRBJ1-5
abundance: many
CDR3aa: CAWSKGGGNQPQHF
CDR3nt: TGTGCCTGGAGTAAGGGAGGGGGCAATCAGCCCCAGCATTTT

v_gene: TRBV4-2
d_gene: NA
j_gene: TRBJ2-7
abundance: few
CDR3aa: CASSQVGILYEQYF
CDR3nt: TGTGCCAGCAGCCAAGTAGGCATTCTCTACGAGCAGTACTTC

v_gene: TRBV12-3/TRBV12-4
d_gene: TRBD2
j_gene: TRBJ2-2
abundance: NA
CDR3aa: CASRTWRGGRWAGELFF
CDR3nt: TGTGCCAGCAGGACATGGAGGGGAGGGCGGTGGGCCGGGGAGCTGTTTTTT

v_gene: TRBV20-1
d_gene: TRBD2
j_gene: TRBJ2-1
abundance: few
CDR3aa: CSAKAGGPYNEQFF
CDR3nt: TGCAGTGCCAAAGCGGGAGGGCCCTACAATGAGCAGTTCTTC

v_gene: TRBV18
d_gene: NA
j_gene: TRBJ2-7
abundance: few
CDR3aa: CASSPREDYEQYF
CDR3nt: TGTGCCAGCTCACCACGGGAAGACTACGAGCAGTACTTC

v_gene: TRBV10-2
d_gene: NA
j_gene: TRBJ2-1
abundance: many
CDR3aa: CASREIHGIYNEQFF
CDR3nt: TGCGCCAGCCGCGAAATCCATGGCATATACAATGAGCAGTTCTTC

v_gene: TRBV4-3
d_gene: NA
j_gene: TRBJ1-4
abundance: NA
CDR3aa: CASSQAHRVVTNEKLFF
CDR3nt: TGCGCCAGCAGCCAAGCGCACAGGGTCGTTACTAATGAAAAACTGTTTTTT

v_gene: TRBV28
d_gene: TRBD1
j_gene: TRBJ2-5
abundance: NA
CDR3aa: CASSLTQGGTQYF
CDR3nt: TGTGCCAGCAGTTTAACACAGGGGGGGACCCAGTACTTC

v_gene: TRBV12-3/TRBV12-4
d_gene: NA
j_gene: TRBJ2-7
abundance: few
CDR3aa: CASSLKRDVEQYF
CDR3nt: TGTGCCAGCAGTTTAAAACGGGATGTCGAGCAGTACTTC

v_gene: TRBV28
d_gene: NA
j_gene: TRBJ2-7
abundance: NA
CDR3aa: CASSLTGRPYEQYF
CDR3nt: TGTGCCAGCAGTTTAACGGGACGACCTTACGAGCAGTACTTC

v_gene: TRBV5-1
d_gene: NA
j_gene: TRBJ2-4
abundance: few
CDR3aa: CASSLALGNIQYF
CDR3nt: TGCGCCAGCAGCTTGGCCCTCGGCAACATTCAGTACTTC

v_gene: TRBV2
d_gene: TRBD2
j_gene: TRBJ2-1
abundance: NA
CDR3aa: CASSAGTSHEQFF
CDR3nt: TGTGCCAGCAGTGCCGGGACTAGCCACGAGCAGTTCTTC

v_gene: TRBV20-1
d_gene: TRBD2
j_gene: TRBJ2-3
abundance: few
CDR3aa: CSRLAGGSTDTQYF
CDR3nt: TGCAGTCGACTAGCGGGAGGGAGCACAGATACGCAGTATTTT

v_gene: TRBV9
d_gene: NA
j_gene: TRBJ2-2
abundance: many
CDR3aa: CASSSVSNTGELFF
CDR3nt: TGTGCCAGCAGCTCCGTGAGTAACACCGGGGAGCTGTTTTTT

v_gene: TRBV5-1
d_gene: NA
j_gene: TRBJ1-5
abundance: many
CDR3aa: CASSLGAGDNQPQHF
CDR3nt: TGCGCCAGCAGCTTGGGGGCAGGGGACAATCAGCCCCAGCATTTT